Each of the 28 T cell receptor beta chains below was sequenced from the same sample in a study of blood T cell repertoires in COVID-19. TCRdb keeps only in-frame clones here, not all; method: immunoSEQ multiplex PCR. The sample has over 100,000 clones, about 87% seen once; the top ten hold 2% to 3%. What was sequenced was peripheral blood. Source of these receptors: a man aged 50-59 years with active COVID-19.

This clone was observed once. This sequence joins TRBV6-5 and TRBJ2-5; D may be TRBD1 (5 bases). The CDR3 spans 14 residues. The ends were cut back, 2 bases at V and 5 bases at J, with 12 bases in the middle. Per the germline V gene, CDR1 is MNHEY and CDR2 is SVGAGI. CDR3 sequence (DNA): TGTGCCAGCAGTTACGGCGACAGCCGGGAGACCCAGTACTTC. It specifies CASSYGDSRETQYF.

The V call is TRBV30, the J call TRBJ1-3; 7 bases fit TRBD1. V shed 5 bases, J shed 3 bases, and the junction held 4 bases outside the gene matches. The CDR3 extends over 13 amino acids. Germline loops: CDR1 GTSNPN, CDR2 SVGIG (reference sequence). The CDR3 protein is CAWQQGIGNTIYF. For the CDR3, the DNA is TGTGCCTGGCAACAGGGGATTGGAAACACCATATATTTT.

This clone was picked up a small number of times. V is TRBV4-1 and J is TRBJ1-4; 7 positions agree with TRBD1. Trimming cost V 4 bases and J 10 bases; bases outside gene matches: 12. Germline CDR1 reads MGHRA; CDR2 reads YSYEKL. CDR3 length: 15 residues. The CDR3 DNA is TGCGCCAGCAGCCCCCCGGGACAGAAGGTTCGAAAACTGTTTTTT. It codes for CASSPPGQKVRKLFF.

This rearrangement joins TRBV5-1 to TRBJ1-2; TRBD1 is a possible D gene (5 bases). The CDR3 consists of 13 residues. CDR1 SGHRS and CDR2 YFSETQ come from the germline V gene. Trimming shortened V by 2 bases and J by 7 bases, and 12 bases separated the two germline ends. DNA of the CDR3: TGCGCCAGCAGCTTCGGGCAGGGAAGTGGCTACACCTTC. Translated, it gives CASSFGQGSGYTF.

V usage is TRBV9 and J usage is TRBJ1-2; 9 bases map to TRBD1. V was clipped by 3 bases and J by 8 bases; unmatched bases: 8. There are 14 residues in the CDR3. CDR1 is SGDLS and CDR2 is YYNGEE in the germline V gene. CDR3 nucleotides: TGTGCCAGCAGCGCGCCCCTGGGACAGGGCGGCTACACCTTC. Protein sequence: CASSAPLGQGGYTF.

This CDR3 reads CASSHDRQETQYF. The CDR3 coding sequence is TGTGCCAGCTCACACGACAGGCAAGAGACCCAGTACTTC. J is TRBJ2-5 and V is TRBV18, with a tentative D call TRBD1 (6 bases). CDR1 is KGHSH, CDR2 LQKENI, per germline. There are 13 residues in the CDR3. V lost 4 bases, J lost 2 bases, and 8 bases lay in between.

The genes are TRBV19 and TRBJ1-2; D is unresolved. Germline V CDR1 and CDR2: LNHDA, SQIVND (reference sequence). The CDR3 spans 16 residues. With 6 bases removed from V and 2 bases from J, the gap between germline ends came to 19 bases. CDR3 in DNA: TGTGCCAGTAGCCCAGGCGGGAAAAACGGGAACTATGGCTACACCTTC. This gives the protein CASSPGGKNGNYGYTF.

The rearrangement joins TRBV25-1 to TRBJ1-2; weak D call: TRBD1 (6 bases). Between the trimmed V and J ends, which lost 5 bases and 5 bases, there was a span of 9 bases. Germline CDR1 and CDR2: MGHDK and SYGVNS. The CDR3 totals 12 residues. This CDR3 is CASSYTGYGYTF. The CDR3 coding sequence is TGTGCCAGCAGTTATACAGGGTATGGCTACACCTTC.

The genes are TRBV6-5 and TRBJ1-6; D uncertain. This CDR3 is 12 amino acids long. The germline V gene encodes CDR1 MNHEY and CDR2 SVGAGI. V was pared by 6 bases and J by 10 bases, with 10 bases between. For the CDR3, the DNA is TGTGCCAGCAGACTATCTGGGTCACCCCTCCACTTT. Amino acid sequence: CASRLSGSPLHF.

The chain has TRBV5-1 and TRBJ1-1; D unresolved. The germline V gene has CDR1 SGHRS and CDR2 YFSETQ. The length of the CDR3 is 14 residues. The V end was cut by 4 bases, the J end by 11 bases, with 21 bases between. The CDR3 bases are TGCGCCAGCAGCCCAGCTGAACGGGGAAATGGCGCTTTCTTT. Translation gives CASSPAERGNGAFF.

In the case of this clone: The junction differs from germline at one of its ends, possibly a read error. The rearrangement uses TRBV4-1 and TRBJ1-2; 9 bases align to TRBD1. This CDR3 spans 15 amino acids. CDR1 and CDR2 from the germline V gene are MGHRA and YSYEKL. Written as DNA, the CDR3 is TGCGCCAGCAGCCCCTCGATTGTAAACAGGGGGCGTTACTCCTTC. This encodes CASSPSIVNRGRYSF.

This chain joins TRBV3-1 (or the pseudogene TRBV3-2) and TRBJ2-2; D is uncertain. With 2 bases removed from V and 0 bases from J, the gap between germline ends came to 7 bases. This CDR3 comprises 15 residues. From germline, CDR1 is LGHDT and CDR2 YNNKEL (reference sequence). Here the CDR3 DNA reads TGTGCCAGCAGCCAATGGCAGGCGAACACCGGGGAGCTGTTTTTT. Protein: CASSQWQANTGELFF.

This rearrangement joins TRBV3-1 (or the pseudogene TRBV3-2) to TRBJ1-2; TRBD1 is a possible D gene (6 bases). Per the germline V gene, CDR1 is LGHDT and CDR2 is YNNKEL (reference sequence). V lost 4 bases, J lost 0 bases, and 18 bases lay in between. This CDR3 comprises 17 residues. The CDR3 spells CASSLEAGRGTNYGYTF. The CDR3 DNA follows: TGTGCCAGCAGCCTCGAGGCAGGGAGGGGGACTAACTATGGCTACACCTTC.

This chain joins TRBV5-6 and TRBJ2-5; unclear D gene. CDR3 length: 12 residues. Per the germline V gene, CDR1 is SGHDT and CDR2 is YYEEEE. Deletions cut 6 bases from V and 4 bases from J, with 10 bases between. For the CDR3, the DNA is TGTGCCAGCACCTCCTTCGGAGAGACCCAGTACTTC. Translation gives CASTSFGETQYF.

V and J are TRBV2 and TRBJ1-4; the D is unclear. This CDR3 spans 15 amino acids. Germline V gene data show CDR1 as SNHLY and CDR2 as FYNNEI. Trimming cost V 2 bases and J 3 bases, with 10 bases left between them. CDR3 bases: TGTGCCAGCAGTGAATTCCGCGGAGCTAATGAAAAACTGTTTTTT. This gives the protein CASSEFRGANEKLFF.

This CDR3 reads CASSPGTDGLRNEQFF. CDR3 DNA: TGTGCCAGCAGCCCAGGGACTGACGGGCTGCGCAATGAGCAGTTCTTC. The rearrangement links TRBV5-5 to TRBJ2-1; maybe TRBD2 (6 bases). The V end was cut by 4 bases, the J end by 6 bases, with 20 bases between. Germline CDR1 reads SGHKS; CDR2 reads YYEKEE (reference sequence). CDR3 length: 16 amino acids. The full variable domain, completed using reference TRBV5-5 and TRBJ2-1, is DAGVTQSPTHLIKTRGQQVTLRCSPISGHKSVSWYQQVLGQGPQFIFQYYEKEERGRGNFPDRFSARQFPNYSSELNVNALLLGDSALYLCASSPGTDGLRNEQFFGPGTRLTVL.

This chain uses TRBV11-3 with TRBJ1-3, with 8 bases matching TRBD1. This CDR3 region has 14 residues. Germline assignment: CDR1 SGHNT and CDR2 YENEEA. Trimming took 5 bases from V and 3 from J; bases not matched to a gene: 3. CDR3 nucleotide sequence: TGTGCCAGCAGCCCGACAGGGGTTGGAAACACCATATATTTT. As protein: CASSPTGVGNTIYF.

The J gene is TRBJ2-7, the V gene TRBV30; 8 bases fit TRBD2. The junction had 13 bases not matched to a gene; V was cut back by 2 bases and J by 13 bases. This CDR3 is 13 amino acids long. The germline CDR1 and CDR2 sequences are GTSNPN and SVGIG (reference sequence). This chain's CDR3 is CAWSSAGDANLYF. In DNA form, the CDR3 reads TGTGCCTGGAGTTCAGCGGGGGATGCGAATTTATACTTC.

The chain carries TRBV10-3 and TRBJ1-3; D remains ambiguous. CDR1 ENHRY and CDR2 SYGVKD come from the germline V gene. The V and J ends lost 2 bases and 2 bases respectively, with 7 bases between them. The CDR3 contains 14 residues. The CDR3 sequence: CAISEAGAGNTIYF. CDR3 nucleotides: TGTGCCATCAGTGAGGCCGGAGCTGGAAACACCATATATTTT.

This clone has just a few counts. The chain has TRBV14 and TRBJ1-6; no firm D call. Germline CDR1 SGHDN, CDR2 FVKESK. This CDR3 contains 16 residues. Trimming pared 1 base from V and 12 bases from J, leaving 19 bases between. The CDR3 sequence: CASSQVGPRRAGPLHF. The CDR3 DNA reads as TGTGCCAGCAGCCAAGTAGGGCCACGGCGGGCCGGACCCCTCCACTTT.

The table lists this clone with a count of one. The chain recombines TRBV7-8 with TRBJ2-5; TRBD1 is a possible D gene (5 bases). This CDR3 has 12 amino acids. Per germline, CDR1 SGHVS and CDR2 FQNEAQ. V lost 10 bases and J 5 bases, leaving 14 bases between the germline ends. The CDR3 nucleotides are TGTGCCACCAAAGGGGAAGGGGAGACCCAGTACTTC. Its translation: CATKGEGETQYF.

The chain employs TRBV19 and TRBJ2-3; the match to TRBD2 covers 7 bases. Germline V gives CDR1 LNHDA, CDR2 SQIVND (reference sequence). This CDR3 comprises 14 residues. Germline trimming cut 7 bases from V and 3 bases from J; bases unmatched to any gene: 7. CDR3 sequence reads: CASTTSWGTDTQYF. In DNA form, the CDR3 reads TGTGCCAGTACGACTAGCTGGGGGACAGATACGCAGTATTTT.

The chain uses TRBV4-1 and TRBJ2-3; the match to TRBD1 covers 7 bases. Germline loops: CDR1 MGHRA, CDR2 YSYEKL. V was pared by 4 bases and J by 4 bases, with 8 bases of the junction left unmatched. This CDR3 is built from 15 residues. CDR3 DNA sequence: TGCGCCAGCAGCCTACAGGGGTTGGGTCCAGATACGCAGTATTTT. It codes for CASSLQGLGPDTQYF.

The V gene is TRBV5-1, the J gene TRBJ2-3; possibly TRBD2 for D (6 bases). V lost 6 bases and J 0 bases, leaving 11 bases between the germline ends. This CDR3 spans 14 amino acids. Germline loops: CDR1 SGHRS, CDR2 YFSETQ. CDR3 nucleotides: TGCGCCAGCAACCTAGCGTCCAGCACAGATACGCAGTATTTT. Translated: CASNLASSTDTQYF.

The rearrangement uses TRBV7-3 and TRBJ1-4; D ambiguous. Germline V gives CDR1 SGHTA, CDR2 FQGTGA. CDR3 length: 13 amino acids. The V end was cut by 6 bases, the J end by 4 bases, with 9 bases between. The CDR3 coding sequence is TGTGCCAGCAGTCTGGAGGTTAATGAAAAACTGTTTTTT. Protein sequence: CASSLEVNEKLFF.

This clone has just one count. The chain joins TRBV5-5 to TRBJ1-5; D is perhaps TRBD1 (5 bases). Germline V lookup: CDR1 SGHKS, CDR2 YYEKEE (reference sequence). The CDR3 loop spans 14 amino acids. Trimming stripped 3 bases from V and 5 bases from J, with 12 bases between. CDR3: CASSSDSGYQPQHF. As DNA, the CDR3 is TGTGCCAGCAGCTCCGACAGTGGATATCAGCCCCAGCATTTT.

This chain connects TRBV11-2 to TRBJ2-3; a possible D gene is TRBD1 (6 bases). The CDR3 runs 18 residues. Germline V gene sequence: CDR1 SGHAT, CDR2 FQNNGV. The V and J ends lost 1 base and 6 bases respectively, with 23 bases between them. In DNA, the CDR3 is TGTGCCAGCAGCTTAGGAGGCATGGGCGGGTTGGGGGCCGATACGCAGTATTTT. This encodes CASSLGGMGGLGADTQYF.

The chain uses TRBV10-3 and TRBJ1-1, with 9 bases aligning to TRBD1. The CDR3 covers 15 residues. V was pared by 5 bases and J by 3 bases, with 7 bases of the junction left unmatched. In germline, CDR1 is ENHRY, CDR2 SYGVKD. This CDR3 reads CAISPGQGGYTEAFF. CDR3 nucleotide sequence: TGTGCCATCAGTCCGGGACAGGGAGGTTACACTGAAGCTTTCTTT.